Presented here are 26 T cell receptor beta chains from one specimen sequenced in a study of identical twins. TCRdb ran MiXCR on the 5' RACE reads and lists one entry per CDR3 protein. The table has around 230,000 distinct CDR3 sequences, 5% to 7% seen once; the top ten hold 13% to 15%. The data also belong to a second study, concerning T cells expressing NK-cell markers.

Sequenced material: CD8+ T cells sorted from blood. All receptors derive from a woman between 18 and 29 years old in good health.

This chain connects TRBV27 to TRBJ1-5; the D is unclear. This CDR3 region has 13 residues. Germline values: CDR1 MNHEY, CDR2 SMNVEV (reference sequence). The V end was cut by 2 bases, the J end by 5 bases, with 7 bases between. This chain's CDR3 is CASSLQIDQPQHF. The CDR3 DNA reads TGTGCCAGCAGTTTACAGATTGATCAGCCCCAGCATTTT.

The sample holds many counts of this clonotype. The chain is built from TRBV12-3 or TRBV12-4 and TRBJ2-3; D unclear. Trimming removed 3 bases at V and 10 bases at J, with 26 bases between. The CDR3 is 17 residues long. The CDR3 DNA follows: TGTGCCAGCAGTTTTTGGGTAGGGCGCCGCAAAATTTCTCCGCAGTATTTT. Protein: CASSFWVGRRKISPQYF.

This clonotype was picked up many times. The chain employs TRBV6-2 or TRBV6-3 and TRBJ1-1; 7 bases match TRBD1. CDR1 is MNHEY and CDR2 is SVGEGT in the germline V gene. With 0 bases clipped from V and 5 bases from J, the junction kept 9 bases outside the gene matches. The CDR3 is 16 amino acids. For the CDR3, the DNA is TGTGCCAGCAGTTACTCGATTGTCAGGGGGACGACTGAAGCTTTCTTT. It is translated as CASSYSIVRGTTEAFF.

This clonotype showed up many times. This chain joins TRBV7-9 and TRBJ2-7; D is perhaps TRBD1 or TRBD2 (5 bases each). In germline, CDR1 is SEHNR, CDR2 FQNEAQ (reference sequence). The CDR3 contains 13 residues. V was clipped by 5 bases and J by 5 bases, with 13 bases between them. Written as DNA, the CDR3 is TGTGCCAGCAGCCGGGACGGAAGCGACGAGCAGTACTTC. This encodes CASSRDGSDEQYF.

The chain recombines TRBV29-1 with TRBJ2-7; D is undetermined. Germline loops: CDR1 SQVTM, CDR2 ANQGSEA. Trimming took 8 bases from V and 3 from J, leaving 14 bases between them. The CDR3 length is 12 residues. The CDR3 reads CSLNGPDYEQYF. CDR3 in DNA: TGCAGCCTGAACGGGCCGGACTACGAGCAGTACTTC.

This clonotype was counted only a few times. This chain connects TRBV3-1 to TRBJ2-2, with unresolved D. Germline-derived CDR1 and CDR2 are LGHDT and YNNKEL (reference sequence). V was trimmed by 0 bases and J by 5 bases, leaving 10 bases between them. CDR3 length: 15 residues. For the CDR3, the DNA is TGTGCCAGCAGCCAAGACGGGTGGTGGACCGGGGAGCTGTTTTTT. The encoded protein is CASSQDGWWTGELFF. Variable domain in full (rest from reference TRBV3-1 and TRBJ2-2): DTAVSQTPKYLVTQMGNDKSIKCEQNLGHDTMYWYKQDSKKFLKIMFSYNNKELIINETVPNRFSPKSPDKAHLNLHINSLELGDSAVYFCASSQDGWWTGELFFGEGSRLTVL.

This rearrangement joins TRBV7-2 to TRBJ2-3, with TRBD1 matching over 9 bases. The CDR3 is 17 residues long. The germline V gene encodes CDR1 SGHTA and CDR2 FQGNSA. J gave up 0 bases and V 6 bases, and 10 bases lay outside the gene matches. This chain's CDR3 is CASSPGTGRGSTDTQYF. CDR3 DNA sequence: TGTGCCAGCAGTCCCGGGACAGGGCGTGGGAGCACAGATACGCAGTATTTT.

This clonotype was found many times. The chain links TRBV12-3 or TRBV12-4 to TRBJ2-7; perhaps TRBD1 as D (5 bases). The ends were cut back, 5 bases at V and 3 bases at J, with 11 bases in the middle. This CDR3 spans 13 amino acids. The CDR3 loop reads CASSPLGLYEQYF. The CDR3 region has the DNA TGTGCCAGCAGTCCCCTGGGGCTCTACGAGCAGTACTTC.

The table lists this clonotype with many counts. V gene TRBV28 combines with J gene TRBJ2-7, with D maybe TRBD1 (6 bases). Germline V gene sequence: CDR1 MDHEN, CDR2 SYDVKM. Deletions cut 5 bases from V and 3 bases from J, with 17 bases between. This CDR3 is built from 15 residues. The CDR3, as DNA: TGTGCCAGCAGTCCGGGACACGGGCCCGTCTACGAGCAGTACTTC. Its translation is CASSPGHGPVYEQYF.

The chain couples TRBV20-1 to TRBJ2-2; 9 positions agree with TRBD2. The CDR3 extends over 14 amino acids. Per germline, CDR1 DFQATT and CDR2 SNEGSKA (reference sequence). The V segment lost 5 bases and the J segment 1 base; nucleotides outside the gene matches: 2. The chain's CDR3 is CSAPSGVNTGELFF. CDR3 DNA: TGCAGTGCTCCTAGCGGGGTGAACACCGGGGAGCTGTTTTTT.

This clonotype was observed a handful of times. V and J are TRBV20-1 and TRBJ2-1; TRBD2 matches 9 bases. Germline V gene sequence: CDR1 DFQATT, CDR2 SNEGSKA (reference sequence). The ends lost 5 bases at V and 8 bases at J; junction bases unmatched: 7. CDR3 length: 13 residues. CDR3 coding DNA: TGCAGTGCTGGAGGGACTAGCTGGCATGAGCAGTTCTTC. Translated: CSAGGTSWHEQFF.

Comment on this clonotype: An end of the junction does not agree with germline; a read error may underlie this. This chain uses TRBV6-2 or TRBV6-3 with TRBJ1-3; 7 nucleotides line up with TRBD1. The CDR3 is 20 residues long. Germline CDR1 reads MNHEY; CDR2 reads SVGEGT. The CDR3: CARSLSHVTGSQSSGNTIYF. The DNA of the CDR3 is TGTGCCAGAAGTTTGAGTCATGTGACAGGGAGCCAAAGCTCTGGAAACACCATATATTTT.

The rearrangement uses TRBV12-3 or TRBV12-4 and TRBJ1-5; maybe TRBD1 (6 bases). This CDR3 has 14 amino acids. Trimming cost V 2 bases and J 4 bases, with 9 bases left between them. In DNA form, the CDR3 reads TGTGCCAGCAGTTTATGGGACACAAATCAGCCCCAGCATTTT. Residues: CASSLWDTNQPQHF.

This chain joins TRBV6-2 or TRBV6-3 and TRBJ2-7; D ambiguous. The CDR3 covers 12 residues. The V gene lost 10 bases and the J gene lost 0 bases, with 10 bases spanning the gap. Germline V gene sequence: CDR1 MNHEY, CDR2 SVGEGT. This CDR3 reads CATSLSSYEQYF. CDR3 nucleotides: TGTGCCACCTCGCTAAGCTCCTACGAGCAGTACTTC.

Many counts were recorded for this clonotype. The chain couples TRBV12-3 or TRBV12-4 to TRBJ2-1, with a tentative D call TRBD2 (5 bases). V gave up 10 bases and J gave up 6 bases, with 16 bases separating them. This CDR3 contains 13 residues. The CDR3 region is CATGGLPPNEQFF. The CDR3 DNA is TGTGCCACCGGCGGGCTCCCTCCCAATGAGCAGTTCTTC.

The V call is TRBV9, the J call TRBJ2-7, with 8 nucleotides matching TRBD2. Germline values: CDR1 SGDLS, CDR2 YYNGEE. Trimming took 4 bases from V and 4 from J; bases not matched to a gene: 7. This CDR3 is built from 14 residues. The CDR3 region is CASSPGGGLYEQYF. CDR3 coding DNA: TGTGCCAGCAGCCCCGGGGGGGGGCTATACGAGCAGTACTTC.

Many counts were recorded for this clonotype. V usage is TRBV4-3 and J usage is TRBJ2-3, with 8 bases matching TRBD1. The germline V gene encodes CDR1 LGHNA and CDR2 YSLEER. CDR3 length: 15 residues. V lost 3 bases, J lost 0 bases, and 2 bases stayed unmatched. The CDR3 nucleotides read TGCGCCAGCAGCCACGGACAGGGTAGCACAGATACGCAGTATTTT. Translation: CASSHGQGSTDTQYF.

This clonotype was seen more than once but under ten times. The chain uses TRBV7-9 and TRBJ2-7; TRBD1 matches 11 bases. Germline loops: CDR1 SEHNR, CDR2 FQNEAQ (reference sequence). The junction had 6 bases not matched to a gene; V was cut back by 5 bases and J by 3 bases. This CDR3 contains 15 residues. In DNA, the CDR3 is TGTGCCAGCAGCGGGGACAGGGGGACTTACTACGAGCAGTACTTC. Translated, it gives CASSGDRGTYYEQYF.

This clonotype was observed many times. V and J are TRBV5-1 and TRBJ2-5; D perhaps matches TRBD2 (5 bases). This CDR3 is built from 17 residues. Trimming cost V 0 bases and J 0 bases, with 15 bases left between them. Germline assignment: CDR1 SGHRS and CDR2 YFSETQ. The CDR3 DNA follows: TGCGCCAGCAGCTTGGCCGAAGGCGGGCGGTACCAAGAGACCCAGTACTTC. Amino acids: CASSLAEGGRYQETQYF.

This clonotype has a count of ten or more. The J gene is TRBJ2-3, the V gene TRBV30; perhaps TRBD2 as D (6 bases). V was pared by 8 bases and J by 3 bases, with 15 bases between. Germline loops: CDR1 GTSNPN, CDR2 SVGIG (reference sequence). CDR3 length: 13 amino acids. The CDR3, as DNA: TGTGCCCGTCGGGAGCCCAAAACAGATACGCAGTATTTT. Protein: CARREPKTDTQYF. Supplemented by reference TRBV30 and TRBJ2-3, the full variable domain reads SQTIHQWPATLVQPVGSPLSLECTVEGTSNPNLYWYRQAAGRGLQLLFYSVGIGQISSEVPQNLSASRPQDRQFILSSKKLLLSDSGFYLCARREPKTDTQYFGPGTRLTVL.

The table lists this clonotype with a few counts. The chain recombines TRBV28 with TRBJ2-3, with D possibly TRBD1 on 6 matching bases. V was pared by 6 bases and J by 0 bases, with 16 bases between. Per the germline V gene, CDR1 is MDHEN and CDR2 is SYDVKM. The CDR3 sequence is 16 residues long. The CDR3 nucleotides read TGTGCCAGCAGCCCGCTGGACAGCTCTAGCACAGATACGCAGTATTTT. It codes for CASSPLDSSSTDTQYF. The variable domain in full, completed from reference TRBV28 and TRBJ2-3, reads DVKVTQSSRYLVKRTGEKVFLECVQDMDHENMFWYRQDPGLGLRLIYFSYDVKMKEKGDIPEGYSVSREKKERFSLILESASTNQTSMYLCASSPLDSSSTDTQYFGPGTRLTVL.

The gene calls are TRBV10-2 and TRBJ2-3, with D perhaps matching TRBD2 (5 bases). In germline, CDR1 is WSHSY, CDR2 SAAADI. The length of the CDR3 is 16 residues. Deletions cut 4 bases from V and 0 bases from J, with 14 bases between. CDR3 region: CASSGSSRRSTDTQYF. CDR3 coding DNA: TGCGCCAGCAGTGGGTCCTCCCGGAGGAGCACAGATACGCAGTATTTT.

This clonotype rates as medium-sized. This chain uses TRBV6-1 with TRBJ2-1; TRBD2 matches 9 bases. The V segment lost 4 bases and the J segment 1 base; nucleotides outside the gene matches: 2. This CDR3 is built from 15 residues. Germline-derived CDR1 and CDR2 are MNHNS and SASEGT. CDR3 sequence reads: CASSALAGSYNEQFF. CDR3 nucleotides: TGTGCCAGCAGTGCCCTAGCGGGGTCCTACAATGAGCAGTTCTTC.

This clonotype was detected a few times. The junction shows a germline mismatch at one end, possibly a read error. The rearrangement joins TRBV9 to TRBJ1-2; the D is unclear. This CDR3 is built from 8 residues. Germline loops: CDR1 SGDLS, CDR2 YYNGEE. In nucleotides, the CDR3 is TGTGCCAGCAGCGTAAACGCCTTC. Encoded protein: CASSVNAF.

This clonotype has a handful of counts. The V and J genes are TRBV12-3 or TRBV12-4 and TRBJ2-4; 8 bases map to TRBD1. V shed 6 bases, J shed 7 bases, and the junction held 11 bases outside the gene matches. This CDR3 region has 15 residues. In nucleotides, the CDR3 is TGTGCCAGCAGCGGCCCGAGACAGGGGAGGAACATTCAGTACTTC. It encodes CASSGPRQGRNIQYF.

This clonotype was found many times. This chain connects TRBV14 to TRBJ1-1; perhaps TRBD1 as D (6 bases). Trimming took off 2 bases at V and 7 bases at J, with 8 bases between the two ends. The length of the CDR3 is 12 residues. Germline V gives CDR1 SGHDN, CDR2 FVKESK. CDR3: CASSQRGGEAFF. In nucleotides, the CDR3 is TGTGCCAGCAGCCAAAGGGGGGGTGAAGCTTTCTTT.